This TCR beta chain appears in the sequencing data of a study of spatial heterogeneity in lung cancer. TCRdb analysed the 5' RACE reads with MiXCR anew, one entry per CDR3 protein. The data contain over 15,000 distinct CDR3 sequences, roughly 7% of them singletons. Findings and limits, study-wide: The number of expanded tumor alpha and beta chains correlated with mutation number. Of the expanded TCRs, ubiquitous and regional counts tracked the counts of ubiquitous and regional nonsynonymous mutations, respectively.

The time point was: sample taken at primary tumor resection. Germline CDR1 MGHDK, CDR2 SYGVNS. The CDR3 length is 15 residues. V gave up 3 bases and J gave up 8 bases; unmatched junction bases: 7. In this sample, this clonotype turned up a few times. What it binds is unknown. Little can be read into the size of this beta chain, an off-target read in a library designed for alpha chains. The V call is TRBV25-1, the J call TRBJ1-4; 9 positions match TRBD1. This receptor was taken from a female donor with early-stage non-small cell lung cancer. The sample here was lung tumor tissue, taken at surgery. CDR3 residues: CASSDSGTGIEKLFF. The DNA for the CDR3 is TGTGCCAGCAGTGATTCCGGGACAGGGATCGAAAAACTGTTTTTT.